This T cell receptor beta chain came from a study of blood T cell repertoires in COVID-19. Study overall: Samples came from the United States, Italy and Spain, spanning acute and convalescent COVID-19. Sample material is recorded as cDNA or gDNA derived from T cells, B-cell-depleted T cells, or PBMCs.

The method was immunoSEQ multiplex PCR; TCRdb's version includes in-frame clones alone and lacks a portion of them. The sample carries 150,000 to 200,000 clones, approximately 90% recorded once. The CDR3 has 17 residues. After removal of 5 bases from V and 8 bases from J, the junction contained 13 bases not matched to a gene. Germline loops: CDR1 MDHEN, CDR2 SYDVKM. Seattle-derived patients entered the study during active infection and were followed longitudinally. Material for sequencing was peripheral blood. The receptor's source is a man younger than 45 with COVID-19, enrolled during active disease. This chain links TRBV28 with TRBJ2-1; 12 bases are a match to TRBD2. The CDR3: CASSLLATSGRGDEQFF. In DNA, the CDR3 is TGTGCCAGCAGTCTACTCGCGACTAGCGGGAGAGGCGATGAGCAGTTCTTC.